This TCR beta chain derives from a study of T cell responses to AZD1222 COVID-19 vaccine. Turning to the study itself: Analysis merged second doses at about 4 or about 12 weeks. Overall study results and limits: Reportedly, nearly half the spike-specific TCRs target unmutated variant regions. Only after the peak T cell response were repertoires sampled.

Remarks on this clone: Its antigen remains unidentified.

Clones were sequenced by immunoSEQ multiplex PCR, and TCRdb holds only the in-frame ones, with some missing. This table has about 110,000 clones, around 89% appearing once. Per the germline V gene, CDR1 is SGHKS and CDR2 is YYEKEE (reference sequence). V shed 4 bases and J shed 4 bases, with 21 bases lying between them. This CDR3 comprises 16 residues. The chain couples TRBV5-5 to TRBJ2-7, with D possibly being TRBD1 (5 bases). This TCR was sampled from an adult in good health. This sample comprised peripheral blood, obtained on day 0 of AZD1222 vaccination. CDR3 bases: TGTGCCAGCAGCCAAGGTGAATTTCCAAGGGGTTACGAGCAGTACTTC. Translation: CASSQGEFPRGYEQYF.